This section outlines one T cell receptor beta chain sequence together with its context. Its antigen remains unidentified. Selected positively for CCR7 and CD45RO-negative, naive CD8 cells excluded terminally differentiated effector memory CD45RA+ cells. Every contributor of samples was a Caucasian grown-up residing in Nashville, Tennessee. Profiling relied on immunoSEQ multiplex PCR, and the TCRdb table lists in-frame clones only, not all of them. This table holds hundreds of thousands of clones, nearly 97% found once. The CDR3 extends over 15 amino acids. V gave up 6 bases and J gave up 0 bases; unmatched junction bases: 4. Germline CDR1 is SGHAT and CDR2 is FQNNGV. The source of the sample is a study of shared clonotypes between healthy human individuals. Overall study: Three plates were used per donor for CD4 naive, three for CD4 memory, two for CD8 naive and one for CD8 memory. Study-wide results and limits: About 5% was the fraction of naive CD4 clonotypes found shared across a few donors.

The genes are TRBV11-2 and TRBJ1-4; 7 bases fit TRBD1. The sample taken for sequencing was naive CD8+ T cells sorted from blood. This TCR derives from a woman in her twenties or thirties in good health. CDR3 sequence (DNA): TGTGCCAGCAGGCCCACAGGGGCAACTAATGAAAAACTGTTTTTT. It codes for CASRPTGATNEKLFF. Complete variable domain (other parts from reference TRBV11-2 and TRBJ1-4): EAGVAQSPRYKIIEKRQSVAFWCNPISGHATLYWYQQILGQGPKLLIQFQNNGVVDDSQLPKDRFSAERLKGVDSTLKIQPAKLEDSAVYLCASRPTGATNEKLFFGSGTQLSVL.